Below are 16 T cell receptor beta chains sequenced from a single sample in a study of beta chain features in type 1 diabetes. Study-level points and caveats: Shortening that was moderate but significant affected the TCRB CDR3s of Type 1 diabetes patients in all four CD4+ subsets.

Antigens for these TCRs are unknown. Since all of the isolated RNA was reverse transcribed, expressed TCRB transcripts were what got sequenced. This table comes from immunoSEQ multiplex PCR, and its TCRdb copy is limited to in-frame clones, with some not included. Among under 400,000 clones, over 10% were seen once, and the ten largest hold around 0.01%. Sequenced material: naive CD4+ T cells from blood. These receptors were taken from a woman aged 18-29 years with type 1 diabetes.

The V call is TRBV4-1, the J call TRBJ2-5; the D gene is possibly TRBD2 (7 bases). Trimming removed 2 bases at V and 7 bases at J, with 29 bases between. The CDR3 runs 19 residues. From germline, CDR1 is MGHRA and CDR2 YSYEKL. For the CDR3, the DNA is TGCGCCAGCAGCCAACAAGATTCCGGGAATTGGTACAGGGAGGGGACCCAGTACTTC. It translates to CASSQQDSGNWYREGTQYF.

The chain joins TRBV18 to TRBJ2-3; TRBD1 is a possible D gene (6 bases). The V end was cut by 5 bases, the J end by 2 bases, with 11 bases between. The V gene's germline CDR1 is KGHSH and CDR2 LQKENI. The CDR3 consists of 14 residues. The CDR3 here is CASSGQPFTDTQYF. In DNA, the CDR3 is TGTGCCAGCTCAGGACAGCCTTTCACAGATACGCAGTATTTT.

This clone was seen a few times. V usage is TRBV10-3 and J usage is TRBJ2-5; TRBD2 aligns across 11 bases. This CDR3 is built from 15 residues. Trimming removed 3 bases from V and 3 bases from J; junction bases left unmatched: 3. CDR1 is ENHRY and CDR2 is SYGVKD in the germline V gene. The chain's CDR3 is CAISDSGRAEETQYF. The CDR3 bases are TGTGCCATCAGTGATAGCGGGAGGGCCGAAGAGACCCAGTACTTC.

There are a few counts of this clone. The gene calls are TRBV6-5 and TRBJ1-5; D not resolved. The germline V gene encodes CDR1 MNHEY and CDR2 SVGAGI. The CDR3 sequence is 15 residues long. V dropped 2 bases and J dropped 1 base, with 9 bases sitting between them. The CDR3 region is CASSYGPGSNQPQHF. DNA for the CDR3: TGTGCCAGCAGTTACGGGCCGGGGAGCAATCAGCCCCAGCATTTT.

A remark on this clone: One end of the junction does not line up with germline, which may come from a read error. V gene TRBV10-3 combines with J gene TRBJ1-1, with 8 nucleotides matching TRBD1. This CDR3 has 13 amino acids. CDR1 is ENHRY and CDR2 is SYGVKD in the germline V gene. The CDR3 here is CALRGQENTEAFF. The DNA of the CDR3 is TGTGCCCTCAGGGGACAGGAGAACACTGAAGCTTTCTTT.

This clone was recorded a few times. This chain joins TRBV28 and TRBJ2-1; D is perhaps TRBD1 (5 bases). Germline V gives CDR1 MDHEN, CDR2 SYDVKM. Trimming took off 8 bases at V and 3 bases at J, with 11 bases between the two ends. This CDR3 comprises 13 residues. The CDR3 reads CASVFTGYNEQFF. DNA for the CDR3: TGTGCCAGCGTGTTTACAGGCTACAATGAGCAGTTCTTC.

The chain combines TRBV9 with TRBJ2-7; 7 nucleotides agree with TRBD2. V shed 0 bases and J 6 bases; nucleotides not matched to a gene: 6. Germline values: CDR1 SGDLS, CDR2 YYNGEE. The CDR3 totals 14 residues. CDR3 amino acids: CASSVGMREFEQYF. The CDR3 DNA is TGTGCCAGCAGCGTAGGTATGCGGGAGTTCGAGCAGTACTTC.

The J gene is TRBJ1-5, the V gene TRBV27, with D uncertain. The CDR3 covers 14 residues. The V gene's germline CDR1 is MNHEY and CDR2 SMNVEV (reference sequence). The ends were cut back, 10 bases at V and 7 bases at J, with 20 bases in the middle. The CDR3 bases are TGTGCCACCCAACGGACGGGGAAATTGCAGCCCCAGCATTTT. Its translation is CATQRTGKLQPQHF.

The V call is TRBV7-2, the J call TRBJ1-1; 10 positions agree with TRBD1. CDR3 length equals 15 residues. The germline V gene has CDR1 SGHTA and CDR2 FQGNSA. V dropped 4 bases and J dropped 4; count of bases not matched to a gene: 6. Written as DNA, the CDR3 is TGTGCCAGCAGCTGGACCGGGACAGGGGTCACTGAAGCTTTCTTT. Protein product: CASSWTGTGVTEAFF.

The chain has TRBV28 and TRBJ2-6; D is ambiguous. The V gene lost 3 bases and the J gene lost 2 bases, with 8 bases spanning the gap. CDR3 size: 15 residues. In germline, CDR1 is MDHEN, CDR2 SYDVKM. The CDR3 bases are TGTGCCAGCAGTTTCCTGGGCGCTGGGGCCAACGTCCTGACTTTC. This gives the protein CASSFLGAGANVLTF.

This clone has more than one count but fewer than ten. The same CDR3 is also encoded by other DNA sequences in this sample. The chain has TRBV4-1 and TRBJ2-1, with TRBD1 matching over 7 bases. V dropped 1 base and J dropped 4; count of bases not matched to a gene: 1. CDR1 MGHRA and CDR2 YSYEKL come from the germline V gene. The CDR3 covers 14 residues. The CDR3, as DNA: TGCGCCAGCAGCCAAGTGACAGGGTACAATGAGCAGTTCTTC. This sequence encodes CASSQVTGYNEQFF.

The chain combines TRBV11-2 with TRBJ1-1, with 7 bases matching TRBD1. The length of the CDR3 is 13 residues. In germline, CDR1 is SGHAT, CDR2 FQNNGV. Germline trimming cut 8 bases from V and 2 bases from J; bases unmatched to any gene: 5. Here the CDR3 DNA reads TGTGCCAGCCGCGGGACAGCTAACACTGAAGCTTTCTTT. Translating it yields CASRGTANTEAFF.

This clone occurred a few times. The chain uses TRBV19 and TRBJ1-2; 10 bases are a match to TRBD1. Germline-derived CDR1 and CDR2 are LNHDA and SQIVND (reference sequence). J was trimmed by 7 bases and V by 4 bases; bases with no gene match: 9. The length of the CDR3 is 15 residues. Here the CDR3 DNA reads TGTGCCAGTAGTACCCTGACAGGGGGCTCAGGTGGCTACACCTTC. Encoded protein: CASSTLTGGSGGYTF.

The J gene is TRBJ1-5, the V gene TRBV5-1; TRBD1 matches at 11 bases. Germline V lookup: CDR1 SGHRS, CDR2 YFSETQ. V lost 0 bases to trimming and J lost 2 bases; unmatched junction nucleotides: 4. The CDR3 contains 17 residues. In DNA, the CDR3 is TGCGCCAGCAGCTTGGGGACAGGGGGCCTGGGCAATCAGCCCCAGCATTTT. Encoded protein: CASSLGTGGLGNQPQHF.

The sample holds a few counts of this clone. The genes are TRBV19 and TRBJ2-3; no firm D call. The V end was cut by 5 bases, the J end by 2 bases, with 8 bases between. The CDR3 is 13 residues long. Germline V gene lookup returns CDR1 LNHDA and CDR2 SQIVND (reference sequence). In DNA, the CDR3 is TGTGCCAGTAGTCCCGAGGCCACAGATACGCAGTATTTT. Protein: CASSPEATDTQYF.

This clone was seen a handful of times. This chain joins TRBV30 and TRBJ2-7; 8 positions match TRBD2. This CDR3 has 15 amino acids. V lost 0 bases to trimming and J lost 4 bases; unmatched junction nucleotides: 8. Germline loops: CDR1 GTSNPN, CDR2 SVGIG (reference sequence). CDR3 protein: CAWSVSSGGPYEQYF. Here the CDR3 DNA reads TGTGCCTGGAGTGTAAGTTCGGGAGGGCCTTACGAGCAGTACTTC. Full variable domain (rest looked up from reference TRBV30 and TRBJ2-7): SQTIHQWPATLVQPVGSPLSLECTVEGTSNPNLYWYRQAAGRGLQLLFYSVGIGQISSEVPQNLSASRPQDRQFILSSKKLLLSDSGFYLCAWSVSSGGPYEQYFGPGTRLTVT.